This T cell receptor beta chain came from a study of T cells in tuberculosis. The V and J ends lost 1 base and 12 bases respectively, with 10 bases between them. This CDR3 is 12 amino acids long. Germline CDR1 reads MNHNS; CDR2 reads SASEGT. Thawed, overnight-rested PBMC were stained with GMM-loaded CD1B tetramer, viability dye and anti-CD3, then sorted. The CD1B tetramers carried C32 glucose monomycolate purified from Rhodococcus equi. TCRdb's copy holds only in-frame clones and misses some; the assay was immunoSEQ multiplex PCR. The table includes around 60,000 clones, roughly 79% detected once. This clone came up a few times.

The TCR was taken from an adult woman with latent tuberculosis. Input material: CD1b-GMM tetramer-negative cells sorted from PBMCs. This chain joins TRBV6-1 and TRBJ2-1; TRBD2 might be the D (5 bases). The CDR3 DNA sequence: TGTGCCAGCAGTGAAGGGGGAGCGTTGCAGTTCTTC. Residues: CASSEGGALQFF.